The rows below give T cell receptor beta chains drawn from one sample of a study of naive and memory T cell subsets. TCRdb reprocessed the UMI-ligation and nested PCR reads via MiXCR and lists one record per CDR3 protein. This sample carries 70,000 to 95,000 distinct CDR3 sequences, about 7% of them seen once, and the ten largest clones take 1.6%. The sequencing input was central memory CD4+ T cells from blood. The receptors here all came from a human donor in good health. CDR3s include the opening cysteine and the closing phenylalanine or tryptophan. Fields, in order: CDR3 protein, CDR3 DNA, CDR3 length, clone size, V gene, J gene, D gene. The D gene is left open where the match is weak. Expanded clones get a size class; other rows say once, few or many, or leave the size out.

CDR3 protein: CASSPRAGPSNQPQHF; CDR3 DNA: TGTGCCAGCAGTCCGCGGGCAGGGCCTAGCAATCAGCCCCAGCATTTT; CDR3 length: 16; clone size: many; V gene: TRBV6-5; J gene: TRBJ1-5; D gene: NA
CDR3 protein: CASSLLGGADTQYF; CDR3 DNA: TGTGCCAGCAGTTTATTAGGAGGGGCGGATACGCAGTATTTT; CDR3 length: 14; clone size: many; V gene: TRBV12-3/TRBV12-4; J gene: TRBJ2-3; D gene: NA
CDR3 protein: CASSLGGSSNEQFF; CDR3 DNA: TGTGCCAGCAGTTTAGGGGGGAGCAGCAATGAGCAGTTCTTC; CDR3 length: 14; clone size: NA; V gene: TRBV12-3/TRBV12-4; J gene: TRBJ2-1; D gene: NA
CDR3 protein: CASSRRQGTNTEAFF; CDR3 DNA: TGTGCCAGCAGTCGAAGACAGGGCACTAACACTGAAGCTTTCTTT; CDR3 length: 15; clone size: NA; V gene: TRBV12-3/TRBV12-4; J gene: TRBJ1-1; D gene: TRBD1
CDR3 protein: CATSALRGARGTGELFF; CDR3 DNA: TGTGCCACCAGTGCCCTGCGGGGGGCCCGAGGCACCGGGGAGCTGTTTTTT; CDR3 length: 17; clone size: few; V gene: TRBV24-1; J gene: TRBJ2-2; D gene: TRBD2
CDR3 protein: CSASRGMNIQYF; CDR3 DNA: TGCAGTGCTAGCAGGGGGATGAACATTCAGTACTTC; CDR3 length: 12; clone size: few; V gene: TRBV20-1; J gene: TRBJ2-4; D gene: TRBD1
CDR3 protein: CASSPRKTGELFF; CDR3 DNA: TGTGCCAGCTCACCAAGAAAGACCGGGGAGCTGTTTTTT; CDR3 length: 13; clone size: many; V gene: TRBV18; J gene: TRBJ2-2; D gene: NA
CDR3 protein: CASSQWTGGVYGYTF; CDR3 DNA: TGTGCCAGCAGCCAGTGGACAGGGGGTGTCTATGGCTACACCTTC; CDR3 length: 15; clone size: many; V gene: TRBV14; J gene: TRBJ1-2; D gene: TRBD1
CDR3 protein: CASSSSGVSYNEQFF; CDR3 DNA: TGTGCCAGCAGCTCTAGCGGGGTCTCCTACAATGAGCAGTTCTTC; CDR3 length: 15; clone size: many; V gene: TRBV7-2; J gene: TRBJ2-1; D gene: TRBD2
CDR3 protein: CSAAMTSGRIGEQFF; CDR3 DNA: TGCAGTGCTGCGATGACTAGCGGGAGAATCGGTGAGCAGTTCTTC; CDR3 length: 15; clone size: NA; V gene: TRBV20-1; J gene: TRBJ2-1; D gene: TRBD2
CDR3 protein: CASSLLSSPLHF; CDR3 DNA: TGTGCCAGCAGTTTATTGTCTTCACCCCTCCACTTT; CDR3 length: 12; clone size: many; V gene: TRBV28; J gene: TRBJ1-6; D gene: NA
CDR3 protein: CASSLWQVAFF; CDR3 DNA: TGTGCCAGCAGTTTGTGGCAGGTGGCTTTCTTT; CDR3 length: 11; clone size: many; V gene: TRBV12-3/TRBV12-4; J gene: TRBJ1-1; D gene: NA
CDR3 protein: CASSYSLDVETQYF; CDR3 DNA: TGTGCCAGCAGTTACTCACTAGATGTAGAGACCCAGTACTTC; CDR3 length: 14; clone size: many; V gene: TRBV6-5; J gene: TRBJ2-5; D gene: NA
CDR3 protein: CSARPQGGNSPLHF; CDR3 DNA: TGCAGTGCTAGACCCCAGGGGGGAAATTCACCCCTCCACTTT; CDR3 length: 14; clone size: many; V gene: TRBV20-1; J gene: TRBJ1-6; D gene: TRBD1
CDR3 protein: CASSFLMDNEQFF; CDR3 DNA: TGTGCCAGCAGCTTCCTTATGGACAATGAGCAGTTCTTC; CDR3 length: 13; clone size: many; V gene: TRBV7-6; J gene: TRBJ2-1; D gene: NA
CDR3 protein: CASSPGRSPRNTEAFF; CDR3 DNA: TGTGCCAGCTCACCGGGCAGGTCTCCTCGGAACACTGAAGCTTTCTTT; CDR3 length: 16; clone size: many; V gene: TRBV18; J gene: TRBJ1-1; D gene: NA
CDR3 protein: CASARSQPQHF; CDR3 DNA: TGTGCCAGCGCCCGCAGTCAGCCCCAGCATTTT; CDR3 length: 11; clone size: many; V gene: TRBV5-8; J gene: TRBJ1-5; D gene: NA
CDR3 protein: CSAGREKLFF; CDR3 DNA: TGCAGTGCTGGGAGGGAAAAACTGTTTTTT; CDR3 length: 10; clone size: many; V gene: TRBV20-1; J gene: TRBJ1-4; D gene: NA
CDR3 protein: CSVAPGTNYEQYF; CDR3 DNA: TGCAGCGTGGCCCCCGGGACAAACTACGAGCAGTACTTC; CDR3 length: 13; clone size: NA; V gene: TRBV29-1; J gene: TRBJ2-7; D gene: NA
CDR3 protein: CASSPALGGRFEQYF; CDR3 DNA: TGTGCCAGCAGCCCCGCCCTAGGCGGGAGGTTCGAGCAGTACTTC; CDR3 length: 15; clone size: many; V gene: TRBV28; J gene: TRBJ2-7; D gene: TRBD2
CDR3 protein: CASSSAGTGSTEAFF; CDR3 DNA: TGTGCCAGCAGTTCCGCCGGGACAGGGAGCACTGAAGCTTTCTTT; CDR3 length: 15; clone size: NA; V gene: TRBV27; J gene: TRBJ1-1; D gene: TRBD1
CDR3 protein: CASSVKTGGAGGEQFF; CDR3 DNA: TGTGCCAGCAGCGTTAAGACAGGGGGCGCGGGTGGGGAGCAGTTCTTC; CDR3 length: 16; clone size: NA; V gene: TRBV7-2; J gene: TRBJ2-1; D gene: TRBD1
CDR3 protein: CASSLWDRSAHGYTF; CDR3 DNA: TGTGCCAGCAGTTTGTGGGATCGCTCGGCCCATGGCTACACCTTC; CDR3 length: 15; clone size: many; V gene: TRBV12-3/TRBV12-4; J gene: TRBJ1-2; D gene: NA
CDR3 protein: CASGGARGETQYF; CDR3 DNA: TGTGCCAGCGGGGGTGCACGTGGGGAGACCCAGTACTTC; CDR3 length: 13; clone size: many; V gene: TRBV2; J gene: TRBJ2-5; D gene: NA
CDR3 protein: CASREKAGNPLLAQYF; CDR3 DNA: TGTGCCAGCAGAGAAAAAGCGGGAAATCCCCTTCTGGCCCAGTACTTC; CDR3 length: 16; clone size: NA; V gene: TRBV2; J gene: TRBJ2-5; D gene: TRBD2
CDR3 protein: CASSYGTGASYEQYF; CDR3 DNA: TGTGCCAGCAGTTACGGGACAGGGGCGTCCTACGAGCAGTACTTC; CDR3 length: 15; clone size: many; V gene: TRBV6-6; J gene: TRBJ2-7; D gene: TRBD1
CDR3 protein: CASSALAGGSGANVLTF; CDR3 DNA: TGTGCCAGCAGCGCCTTAGCGGGAGGGTCAGGGGCCAACGTCCTGACTTTC; CDR3 length: 17; clone size: NA; V gene: TRBV9; J gene: TRBJ2-6; D gene: TRBD2
CDR3 protein: CASSFFGQPNTGELFF; CDR3 DNA: TGTGCCAGCAGTTTTTTCGGACAGCCGAACACCGGGGAGCTGTTTTTT; CDR3 length: 16; clone size: NA; V gene: TRBV12-3/TRBV12-4; J gene: TRBJ2-2; D gene: NA
CDR3 protein: CASSGQGLSSYEQYF; CDR3 DNA: TGTGCCAGCAGCGGACAGGGTTTGTCCTCCTACGAGCAGTACTTC; CDR3 length: 15; clone size: NA; V gene: TRBV5-5; J gene: TRBJ2-7; D gene: TRBD1
CDR3 protein: CSASQAGRSNQPQHF; CDR3 DNA: TGCAGTGCTAGTCAAGCAGGAAGATCCAATCAGCCCCAGCATTTT; CDR3 length: 15; clone size: NA; V gene: TRBV20-1; J gene: TRBJ1-5; D gene: NA
CDR3 protein: CASSFGQGENTEAFF; CDR3 DNA: TGTGCCAGCAGCTTCGGACAGGGGGAGAACACTGAAGCTTTCTTT; CDR3 length: 15; clone size: few; V gene: TRBV4-2; J gene: TRBJ1-1; D gene: TRBD1
CDR3 protein: CSVVYREAGNTIYF; CDR3 DNA: TGCAGCGTTGTCTACAGGGAGGCTGGAAACACCATATATTTT; CDR3 length: 14; clone size: many; V gene: TRBV29-1; J gene: TRBJ1-3; D gene: NA
CDR3 protein: CASSTQNTEAFF; CDR3 DNA: TGTGCCAGCAGCACACAGAACACTGAAGCTTTCTTT; CDR3 length: 12; clone size: many; V gene: TRBV7-9; J gene: TRBJ1-1; D gene: NA
CDR3 protein: CAWRVSGMNEQFF; CDR3 DNA: TGTGCCTGGAGAGTTAGCGGGATGAATGAGCAGTTCTTC; CDR3 length: 13; clone size: few; V gene: TRBV30; J gene: TRBJ2-1; D gene: TRBD2
CDR3 protein: CASSLTGATEAFF; CDR3 DNA: TGTGCCAGCAGCTTGACAGGGGCTACTGAAGCTTTCTTT; CDR3 length: 13; clone size: many; V gene: TRBV7-9; J gene: TRBJ1-1; D gene: TRBD1
CDR3 protein: CASSQDPDRGIPGAYEQYF; CDR3 DNA: TGTGCCAGCAGCCAAGATCCGGACAGGGGGATTCCAGGAGCCTACGAGCAGTACTTC; CDR3 length: 19; clone size: many; V gene: TRBV3-2; J gene: TRBJ2-7; D gene: NA
CDR3 protein: CSARRALEPQHF; CDR3 DNA: TGCAGTGCCCGTCGGGCGTTAGAGCCCCAGCATTTT; CDR3 length: 12; clone size: few; V gene: TRBV20-1; J gene: TRBJ1-5; D gene: NA
CDR3 protein: CASSVTWDRAAGDTQYF; CDR3 DNA: TGTGCCAGCAGCGTAACTTGGGACAGGGCGGCGGGAGATACGCAGTATTTT; CDR3 length: 17; clone size: many; V gene: TRBV9; J gene: TRBJ2-3; D gene: TRBD1
CDR3 protein: CASSQAGQGGDYGYTF; CDR3 DNA: TGTGCCAGCAGCCAAGCGGGACAGGGAGGCGACTATGGCTACACCTTC; CDR3 length: 16; clone size: many; V gene: TRBV3-1; J gene: TRBJ1-2; D gene: TRBD1
CDR3 protein: CASSYGPGGTQYF; CDR3 DNA: TGTGCCAGCAGTTACGGTCCGGGGGGTACGCAGTATTTT; CDR3 length: 13; clone size: many; V gene: TRBV6-6; J gene: TRBJ2-3; D gene: TRBD2
CDR3 protein: CASSHGLNTEAFF; CDR3 DNA: TGTGCCAGCAGCCATGGACTGAACACTGAAGCTTTCTTT; CDR3 length: 13; clone size: NA; V gene: TRBV14; J gene: TRBJ1-1; D gene: NA
CDR3 protein: CASSFSGTLETQYF; CDR3 DNA: TGCGCCAGCAGCTTCTCCGGGACACTAGAGACCCAGTACTTC; CDR3 length: 14; clone size: NA; V gene: TRBV5-1; J gene: TRBJ2-5; D gene: NA
CDR3 protein: CASSLRGVETQYF; CDR3 DNA: TGTGCCAGCAGTTTGAGAGGGGTGGAGACCCAGTACTTC; CDR3 length: 13; clone size: NA; V gene: TRBV12-3/TRBV12-4; J gene: TRBJ2-5; D gene: NA